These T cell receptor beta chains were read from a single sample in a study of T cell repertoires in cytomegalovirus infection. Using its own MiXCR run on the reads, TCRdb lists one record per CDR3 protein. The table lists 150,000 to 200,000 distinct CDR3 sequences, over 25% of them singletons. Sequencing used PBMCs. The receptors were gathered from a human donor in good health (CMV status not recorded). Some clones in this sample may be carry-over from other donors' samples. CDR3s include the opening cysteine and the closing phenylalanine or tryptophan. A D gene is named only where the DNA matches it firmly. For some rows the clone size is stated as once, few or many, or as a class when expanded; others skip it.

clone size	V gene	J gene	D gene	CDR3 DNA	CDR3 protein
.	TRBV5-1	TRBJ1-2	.	TGCGCCAGCAGCTTGACGGCGGAGGGGGTCTATGGCTACACCTTC	CASSLTAEGVYGYTF
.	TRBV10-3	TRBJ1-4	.	TGTGCCATCGCCCTCGGGAACGGAGCTAATGAAAAACTGTTTTTT	CAIALGNGANEKLFF
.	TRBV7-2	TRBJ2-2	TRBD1	TGTGCCAGCAGCGTATCCGGGACAGCGAACACCGGGGAGCTGTTTTTT	CASSVSGTANTGELFF
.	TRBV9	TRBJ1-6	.	TGTGCCAGCAGCCCCCCGGACGGGGTGTCCCTCCACTTT	CASSPPDGVSLHF
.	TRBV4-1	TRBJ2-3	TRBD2	TGCGCCAGCAGCCTTTACCTGGCGGGGGGCCACACAGATACGCAGTATTTT	CASSLYLAGGHTDTQYF
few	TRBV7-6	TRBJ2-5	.	TGTGCCAGCAGCTCCTTTGTGGGCGGGGAGACCCAGTACTTC	CASSSFVGGETQYF
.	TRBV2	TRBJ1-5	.	TGTGCCAGCAGTGAAGGGACAGCGAGGTATTTT	CASSEGTARYF
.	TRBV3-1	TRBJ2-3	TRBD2	TGTGCCAGCAGCCAGAGCCAGACTAGCGGGACAGATACGCAGTATTTT	CASSQSQTSGTDTQYF
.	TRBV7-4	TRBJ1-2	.	TGTGCCATCTCGGGAAAGAACTATGGCTACACCTTC	CAISGKNYGYTF
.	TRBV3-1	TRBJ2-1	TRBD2	TGTGCCAGCAGCCGACTAGCGGGGGTTCGGGAAAGGTCGGATGAGCAGTTCTTC	CASSRLAGVRERSDEQFF
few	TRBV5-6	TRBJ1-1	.	TGTGCCAGCAGCTTGGCGGGGCTTAGCACTGAAGCTTTCTTT	CASSLAGLSTEAFF
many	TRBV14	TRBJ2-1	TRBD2	TGTGCCAGCAGCCAGGAGGGCCCGGGACTAGCGGGGGCTCGCAATGAGCAGTTCTTC	CASSQEGPGLAGARNEQFF
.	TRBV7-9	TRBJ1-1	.	TGTGCCAGCAGCCCTAGGGGCAGGGGAACTGAAGCTTTCTTT	CASSPRGRGTEAFF
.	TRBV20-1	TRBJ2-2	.	TGCAGTGCTAGAGATGTGGACAAGAACACCGGGGAGCTGTTTTTT	CSARDVDKNTGELFF
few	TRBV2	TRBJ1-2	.	TGTGCCAGCAGGCTCCGGGGGCAAGGCTACACCTTC	CASRLRGQGYTF
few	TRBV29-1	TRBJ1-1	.	TGCAGCGGTTCGATGAACAGTAACACTGAAGCTTTCTTT	CSGSMNSNTEAFF
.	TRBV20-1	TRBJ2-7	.	TGCAGTGCTACGGGATCCTACGAGCAGTACTTC	CSATGSYEQYF
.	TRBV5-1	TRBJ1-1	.	TGCGCCAGCAGCTTCGGACAGCAGAACACTGAAGCTTTCTTT	CASSFGQQNTEAFF
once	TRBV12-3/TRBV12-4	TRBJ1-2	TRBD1	TGTGCCAGCGGGTTGACAGGGCTTAACTATGGCTACACCTTC	CASGLTGLNYGYTF
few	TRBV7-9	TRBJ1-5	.	TGTGCCAGCAGCTTTACCGGGGTGGGTCAGCCCCAGCATTTT	CASSFTGVGQPQHF
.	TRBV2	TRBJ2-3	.	TGTGCCAGCAGTCCTCGGGACGGCCACACAGATACGCAGTATTTT	CASSPRDGHTDTQYF
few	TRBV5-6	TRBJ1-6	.	TGTGCCAGCCACCTCGACCATTCACCCCTCCACTTT	CASHLDHSPLHF
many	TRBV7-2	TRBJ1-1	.	TGTGCCAGCAGCTTAGGGGCAGGGGAGACCCTGGGGTCCACTGAAGCTTTCTTT	CASSLGAGETLGSTEAFF
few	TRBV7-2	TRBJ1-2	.	TGTGCCAGCAGGCTACAGGGAGCCTATGGCTACACCTTC	CASRLQGAYGYTF
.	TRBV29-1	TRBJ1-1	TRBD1	TGCAGCGCCTCTAGGACAGGGATTGGCACTGAAGCTTTCTTT	CSASRTGIGTEAFF
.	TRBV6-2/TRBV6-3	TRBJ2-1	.	TGTGCCAGCAGTTCCCTTGGGAGGAATGAGCAGTTCTTC	CASSSLGRNEQFF
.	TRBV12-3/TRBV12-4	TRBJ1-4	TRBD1	TGTGCCAGCAGCAAGACAGGGGACGTTCCCGAAAAACTGTTTTTT	CASSKTGDVPEKLFF
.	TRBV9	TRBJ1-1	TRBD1	TGTGCCAGCAGCGTAGGGGGGGACAGCTTCTCGAACACTGAAGCTTTCTTT	CASSVGGDSFSNTEAFF
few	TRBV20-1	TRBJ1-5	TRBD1	TGCAGTGCTAAACCTCTACCTGTCCTCGGGGACAGTAGTTACTATAGCAATCAGCCCCAGCATTTT	CSAKPLPVLGDSSYYSNQPQHF
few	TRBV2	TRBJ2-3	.	TGTGCCAGCAAGAAGGAGCAGATCACAGATACGCAGTATTTT	CASKKEQITDTQYF
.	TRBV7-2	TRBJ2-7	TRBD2	TGTGCCAGCAGCCACTCTAGCGGGGTCGGGGAGCAGTACTTC	CASSHSSGVGEQYF
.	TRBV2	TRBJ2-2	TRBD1	TGTGCCAGCGGGGGGACAGGGCATGGGGAGCTGTTTTTT	CASGGTGHGELFF
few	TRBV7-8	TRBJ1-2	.	TGTGCCAGCAGTAGGGAAGGGGACATTTCTAACTATGGCTACACCTTC	CASSREGDISNYGYTF
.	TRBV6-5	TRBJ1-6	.	TGTGCCAGCAGTTACGTTGCCCCAAATTCACCCCTCCTCTTT	CASSYVAPNSPLLF
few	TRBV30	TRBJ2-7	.	TGTGCCTGGAGTCTAGGGACCCAATCCTTGAGAATCTACGAGCAGTACTTC	CAWSLGTQSLRIYEQYF
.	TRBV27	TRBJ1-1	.	TGTGCCAGCGCCTTGGCTCTATACACTGAAGCTTTCTTT	CASALALYTEAFF
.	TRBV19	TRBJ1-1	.	TGTGCCAGTAGCCCTAATCGAAACACTGAAGCTTTCTTT	CASSPNRNTEAFF
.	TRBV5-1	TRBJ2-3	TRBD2	TGCGCCAGCAGCCTAACTAGCGGGGGGGCCCCGGATACGCAGTATTTT	CASSLTSGGAPDTQYF
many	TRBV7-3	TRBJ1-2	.	TGTGCCAGCAGCGCGAATCCAGGGCGCGGCTACACCTTC	CASSANPGRGYTF
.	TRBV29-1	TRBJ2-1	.	TGCAGCGTTGAAGACCAGGGATCTGAGCAGTTCTTC	CSVEDQGSEQFF
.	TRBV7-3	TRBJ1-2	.	TGTGCCAGCAGCCCGGAGGGGGGATGGGGCTACACCTTC	CASSPEGGWGYTF
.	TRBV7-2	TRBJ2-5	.	TGTGCCAGCAGCCGGGGGCCGGAAGAGACCCAGTACTTC	CASSRGPEETQYF
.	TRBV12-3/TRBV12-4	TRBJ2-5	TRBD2	TGTGCCAGCACCTTGGGCAGTAGCGGGGGGACAGAGGAGACCCAGTACTTC	CASTLGSSGGTEETQYF
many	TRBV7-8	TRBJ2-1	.	TGTGCCAGCAGCTCGCAGGGTAATCTCTACAATGAGCAGTTCTTC	CASSSQGNLYNEQFF
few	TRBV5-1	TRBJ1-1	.	TGCGCCAGCAGCTCAACAGGGTACACTGAAGCTTTCTTT	CASSSTGYTEAFF
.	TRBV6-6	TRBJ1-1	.	TGTGCCAGCAGCCCCTCCGGCTCGAACACTGAAGCTTTCTTT	CASSPSGSNTEAFF
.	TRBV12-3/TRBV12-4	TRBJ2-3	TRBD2	TGTGCCAGCACCCACCCCGGACTAGCCCGAACGCAGTATTTT	CASTHPGLARTQYF
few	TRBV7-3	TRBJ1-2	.	TGTGCCAGCAGCCCGGACACCCAGACCTATGGCTACACCTTC	CASSPDTQTYGYTF
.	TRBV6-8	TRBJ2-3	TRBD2	TGTGCCAGCAGTCCCAGGGTAGCGGGGGCAGATACGCAGTATTTT	CASSPRVAGADTQYF
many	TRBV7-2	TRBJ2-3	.	TGTGCCAGCAGACCAATGAGGGGGGCAGATACGCAGTATTTT	CASRPMRGADTQYF
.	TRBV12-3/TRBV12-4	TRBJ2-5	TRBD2	TGTGCCAGCTCAACTGACCTAGCGGGGGTTCAAGAGACCCAGTACTTC	CASSTDLAGVQETQYF
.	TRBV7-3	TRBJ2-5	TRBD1	TGTGCCAGCAGCCCGGGGACAGGGGCAGAGACCCAGTACTTC	CASSPGTGAETQYF
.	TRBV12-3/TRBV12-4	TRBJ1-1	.	TGTGCCAGCAGTTTGGCTCGGGGAGAAAGCACTGAAGCTTTCTTT	CASSLARGESTEAFF
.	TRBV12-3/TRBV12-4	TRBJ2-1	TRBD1	TGTGCCAGCAGTCCGCGGACAGGCCTCTACTACAATGAGCAGTTCTTC	CASSPRTGLYYNEQFF
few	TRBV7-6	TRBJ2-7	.	TGTGCCAGCAGCTCTTACAGGGCCGGGGGCGAGCAGTACTTC	CASSSYRAGGEQYF
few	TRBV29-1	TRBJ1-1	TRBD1	TGCAGCGTTGATTTGGGACAGGGCATGAACACTGAAGCTTTCTTT	CSVDLGQGMNTEAFF
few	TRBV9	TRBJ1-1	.	TGTGCCAGCAGCGCGACAGTTTATCCTGAAGCTTTCTTT	CASSATVYPEAFF